This T cell receptor (beta chain) was identified in a study of blood T cell repertoires in COVID-19. The wider study: Donors in the United States, Italy and Spain gave samples during acute or convalescent COVID-19. T cells, B-cell-depleted T cells, or PBMCs supplied cDNA or gDNA.

This CDR3 has 14 amino acids. V dropped 1 base and J dropped 3 bases, with 13 bases sitting between them. Germline V gene data show CDR1 as GTSNPN and CDR2 as SVGIG (reference sequence). In the study's own analysis: Reference gene primer amplification gave estimated nucleated cell counts. TCRdb keeps only in-frame clones here, not all; method: immunoSEQ multiplex PCR. That table gives V, J and clone size, and the DNA gave D and trimming. This table holds about 230,000 clones, more than 65% found once. J is TRBJ2-7 and V is TRBV30; tentatively, D is TRBD1 (6 bases). The source is a woman older than 75 with acute or convalescent COVID-19. The sample was peripheral blood. The CDR3 coding sequence is TGTGCCTGGAGTGGAGGGACACGGAACTACGAGCAGTACTTC. Its translation is CAWSGGTRNYEQYF.